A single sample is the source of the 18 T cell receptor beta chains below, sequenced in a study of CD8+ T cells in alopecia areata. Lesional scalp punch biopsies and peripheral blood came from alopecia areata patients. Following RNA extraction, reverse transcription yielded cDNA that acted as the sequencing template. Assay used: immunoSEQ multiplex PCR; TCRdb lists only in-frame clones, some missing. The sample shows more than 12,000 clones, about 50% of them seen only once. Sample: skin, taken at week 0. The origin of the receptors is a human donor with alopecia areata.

Here the CDR3 DNA reads TGTGCCAGCAGCCAAGACAGGGTGTACGAGCAGTACTTC. Translated, it gives CASSQDRVYEQYF. The J gene is TRBJ2-7, the V gene TRBV14, with D possibly being TRBD1 (5 bases). Trimming removed 0 bases from V and 4 bases from J, with 7 bases in between. The CDR3 runs to 13 residues. Per the germline V gene, CDR1 is SGHDN and CDR2 is FVKESK.

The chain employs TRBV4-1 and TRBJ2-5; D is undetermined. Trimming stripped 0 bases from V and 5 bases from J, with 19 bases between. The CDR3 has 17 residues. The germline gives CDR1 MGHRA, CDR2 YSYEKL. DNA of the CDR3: TGCGCCAGCAGCCAAGACGAGTGGTTAGGGCGTAGGGAGACCCAGTACTTC. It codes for CASSQDEWLGRRETQYF.

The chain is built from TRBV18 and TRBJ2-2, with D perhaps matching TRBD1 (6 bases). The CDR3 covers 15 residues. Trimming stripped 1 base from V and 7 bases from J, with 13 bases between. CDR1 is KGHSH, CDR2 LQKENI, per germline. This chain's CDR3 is CASSPLNRVDGELFF. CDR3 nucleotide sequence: TGTGCCAGCTCACCACTAAACAGGGTTGACGGGGAGCTGTTTTTT.

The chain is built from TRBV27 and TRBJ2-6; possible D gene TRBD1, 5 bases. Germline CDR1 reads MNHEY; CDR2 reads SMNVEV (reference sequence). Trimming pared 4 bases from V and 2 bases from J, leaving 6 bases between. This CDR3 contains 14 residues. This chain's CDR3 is CASSSGTGANVLTF. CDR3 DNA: TGTGCCAGCAGTTCAGGGACTGGGGCCAACGTCCTGACTTTC.

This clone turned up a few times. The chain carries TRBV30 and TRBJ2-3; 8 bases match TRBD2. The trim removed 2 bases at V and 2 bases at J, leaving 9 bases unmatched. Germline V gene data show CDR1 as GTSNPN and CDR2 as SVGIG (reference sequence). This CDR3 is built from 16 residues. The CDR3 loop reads CAWSLKAGASTDTQYF. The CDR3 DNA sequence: TGTGCCTGGAGTTTGAAAGCGGGGGCTTCCACAGATACGCAGTATTTT.

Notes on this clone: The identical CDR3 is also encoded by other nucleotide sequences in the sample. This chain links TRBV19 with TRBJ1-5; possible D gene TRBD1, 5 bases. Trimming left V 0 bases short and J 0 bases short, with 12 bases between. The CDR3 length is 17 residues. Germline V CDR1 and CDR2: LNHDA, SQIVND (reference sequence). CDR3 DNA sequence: TGTGCCAGTAGTATAGATGGTCGGGGGAATAGCAATCAGCCCCAGCATTTT. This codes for CASSIDGRGNSNQPQHF.

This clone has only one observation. Here the CDR3 DNA reads TGTGCCAGCAGTCAAAAAGCCGGGTGGCAGCCCCAGCATTTT. It translates to CASSQKAGWQPQHF. The chain combines TRBV27 with TRBJ1-5; D remains unclear. The CDR3 runs 14 residues. Germline V CDR1 and CDR2: MNHEY, SMNVEV (reference sequence). Trimming removed 5 bases at V and 7 bases at J, with 15 bases between.

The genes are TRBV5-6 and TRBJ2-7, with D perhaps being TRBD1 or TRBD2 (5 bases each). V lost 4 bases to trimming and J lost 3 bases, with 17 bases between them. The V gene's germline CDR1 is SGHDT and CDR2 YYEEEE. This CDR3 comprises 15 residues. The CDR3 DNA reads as TGTGCCAGCAGCATACACCGGGACGGCTTCTACGAGCAGTACTTC. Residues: CASSIHRDGFYEQYF.

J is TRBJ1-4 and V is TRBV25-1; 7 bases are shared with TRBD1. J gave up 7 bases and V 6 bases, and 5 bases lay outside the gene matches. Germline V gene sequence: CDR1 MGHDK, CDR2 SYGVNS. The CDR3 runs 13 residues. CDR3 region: CASRETGIEKLFF. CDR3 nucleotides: TGTGCCAGCAGAGAGACAGGGATTGAAAAACTGTTTTTT.

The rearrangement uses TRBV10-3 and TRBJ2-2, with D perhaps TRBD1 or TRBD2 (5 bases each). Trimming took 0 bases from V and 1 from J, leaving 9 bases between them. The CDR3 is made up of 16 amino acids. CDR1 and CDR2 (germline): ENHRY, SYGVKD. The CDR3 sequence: CAISESGTRNTGELFF. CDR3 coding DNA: TGTGCCATCAGTGAGTCGGGGACGAGGAACACCGGGGAGCTGTTTTTT.

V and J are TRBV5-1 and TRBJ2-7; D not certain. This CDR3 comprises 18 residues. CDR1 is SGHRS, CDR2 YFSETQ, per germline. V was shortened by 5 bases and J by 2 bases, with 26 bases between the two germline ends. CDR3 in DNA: TGCGCCAGCAGGAAAAAGGAAGGCCGTCTTCCTCGCCCCTACGAGCAGTACTTC. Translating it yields CASRKKEGRLPRPYEQYF.

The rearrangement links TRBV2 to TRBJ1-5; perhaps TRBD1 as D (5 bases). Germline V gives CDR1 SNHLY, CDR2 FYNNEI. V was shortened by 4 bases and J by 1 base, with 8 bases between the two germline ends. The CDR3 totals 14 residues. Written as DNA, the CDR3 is TGTGCCAGCAGTGCGCAGGGCAGCAATCAGCCCCAGCATTTT. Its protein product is CASSAQGSNQPQHF.

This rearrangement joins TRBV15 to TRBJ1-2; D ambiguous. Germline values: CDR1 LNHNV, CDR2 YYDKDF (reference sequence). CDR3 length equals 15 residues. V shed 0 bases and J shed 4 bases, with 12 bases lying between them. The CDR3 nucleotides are TGTGCCACCAGCAGAGATCTCCGGCCGGGCTATGGCTACACCTTC. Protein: CATSRDLRPGYGYTF. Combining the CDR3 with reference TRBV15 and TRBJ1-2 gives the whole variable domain DAMVIQNPRYQVTQFGKPVTLSCSQTLNHNVMYWYQQKSSQAPKLLFHYYDKDFNNEADTPDNFQSRRPNTSFCFLDIRSPGLGDTAMYLCATSRDLRPGYGYTFGSGTRLTVV.

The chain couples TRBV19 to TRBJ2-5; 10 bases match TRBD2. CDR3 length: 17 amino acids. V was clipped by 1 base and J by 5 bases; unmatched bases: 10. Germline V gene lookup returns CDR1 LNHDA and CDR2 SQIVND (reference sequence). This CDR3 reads CASSIGRTSGSGETQYF. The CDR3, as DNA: TGTGCCAGTAGTATAGGACGGACTAGCGGTTCGGGGGAGACCCAGTACTTC.

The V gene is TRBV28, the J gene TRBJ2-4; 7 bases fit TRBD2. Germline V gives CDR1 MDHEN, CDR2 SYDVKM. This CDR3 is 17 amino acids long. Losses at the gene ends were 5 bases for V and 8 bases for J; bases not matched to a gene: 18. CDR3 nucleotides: TGTGCCAGCAGTCCTAACCTAAGGAGCGGGGACGGGGACATTCAGTACTTC. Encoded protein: CASSPNLRSGDGDIQYF.

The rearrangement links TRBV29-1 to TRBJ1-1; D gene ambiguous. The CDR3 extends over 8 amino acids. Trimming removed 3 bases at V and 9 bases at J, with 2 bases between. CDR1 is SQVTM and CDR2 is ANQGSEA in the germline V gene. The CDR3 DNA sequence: TGCAGCGTTGACCAAGCTTTCTTT. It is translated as CSVDQAFF.

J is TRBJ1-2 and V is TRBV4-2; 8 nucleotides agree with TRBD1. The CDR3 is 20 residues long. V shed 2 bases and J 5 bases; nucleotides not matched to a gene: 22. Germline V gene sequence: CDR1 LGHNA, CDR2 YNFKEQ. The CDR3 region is CASSQLIVFLRRGTGYGYTF. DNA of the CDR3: TGTGCCAGCAGCCAATTGATTGTATTTCTTCGCCGCGGGACAGGATATGGCTACACCTTC.

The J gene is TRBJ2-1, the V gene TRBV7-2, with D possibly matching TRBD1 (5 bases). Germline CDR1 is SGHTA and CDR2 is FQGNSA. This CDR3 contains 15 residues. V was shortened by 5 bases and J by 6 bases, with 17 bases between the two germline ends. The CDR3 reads CASSQTKGRSNEQFF. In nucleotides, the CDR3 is TGTGCCAGCAGCCAAACGAAGGGGCGAAGCAATGAGCAGTTCTTC.